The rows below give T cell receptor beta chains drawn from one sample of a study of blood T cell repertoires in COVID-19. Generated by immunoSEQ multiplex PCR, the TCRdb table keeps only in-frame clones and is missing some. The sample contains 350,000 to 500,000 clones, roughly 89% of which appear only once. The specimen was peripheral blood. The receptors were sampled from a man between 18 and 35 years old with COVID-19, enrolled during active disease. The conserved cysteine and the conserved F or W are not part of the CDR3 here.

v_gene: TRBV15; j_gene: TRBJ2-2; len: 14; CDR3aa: ATSRARHSLSGELF
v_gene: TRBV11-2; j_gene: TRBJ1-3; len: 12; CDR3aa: ASSLASSGNTIY
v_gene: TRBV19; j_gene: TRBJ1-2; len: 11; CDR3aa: ATEPGQGYGYT
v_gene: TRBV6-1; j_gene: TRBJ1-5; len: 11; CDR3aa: ASSEWTDQPQH
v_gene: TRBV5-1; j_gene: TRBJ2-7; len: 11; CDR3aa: ASSWTGSHEQY
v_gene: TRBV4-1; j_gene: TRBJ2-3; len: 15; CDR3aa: ASSQVFTRGDTNTQY
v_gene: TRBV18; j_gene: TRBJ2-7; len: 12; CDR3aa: ASSPGTGRNEQY
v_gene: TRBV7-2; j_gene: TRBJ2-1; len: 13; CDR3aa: ASRHPGLAYNEQF
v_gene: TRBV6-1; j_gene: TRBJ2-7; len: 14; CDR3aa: ASSGTSGFTLYEQY
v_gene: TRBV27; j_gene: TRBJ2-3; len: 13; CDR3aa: ASSLFGGGMNTQY
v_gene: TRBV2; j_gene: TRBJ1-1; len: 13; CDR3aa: ASSEGQGGNTEAF
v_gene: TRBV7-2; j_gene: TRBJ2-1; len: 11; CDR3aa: ASSLFRVNEQF
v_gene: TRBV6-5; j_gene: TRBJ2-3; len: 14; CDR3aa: ASSYSGTTYTDTQY
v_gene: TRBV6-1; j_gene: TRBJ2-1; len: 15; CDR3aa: ASSDPGLPSSYNEQF
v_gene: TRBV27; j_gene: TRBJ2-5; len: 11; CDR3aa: ASKSGRRETQY
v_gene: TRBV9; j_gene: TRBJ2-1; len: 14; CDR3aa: ASSVRAGVAYNEQF
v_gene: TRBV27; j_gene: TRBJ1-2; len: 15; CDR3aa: ASSLTFRRGFNYGYT
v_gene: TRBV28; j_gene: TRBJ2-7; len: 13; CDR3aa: ASSSPGQGAYEQY
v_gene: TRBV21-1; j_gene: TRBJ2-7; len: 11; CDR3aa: ASSKGNTYEQY
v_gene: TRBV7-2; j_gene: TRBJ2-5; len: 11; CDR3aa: ASSLEGGGDEY
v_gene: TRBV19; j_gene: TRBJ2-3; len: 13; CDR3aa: ASSLAGGRADTQY
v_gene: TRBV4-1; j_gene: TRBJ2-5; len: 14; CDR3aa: ASSQAERGGRETQY
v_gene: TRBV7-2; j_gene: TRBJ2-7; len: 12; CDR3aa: ASSLDRGTNEQY
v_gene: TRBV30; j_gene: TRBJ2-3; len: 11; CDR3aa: AWSVVGADTQY
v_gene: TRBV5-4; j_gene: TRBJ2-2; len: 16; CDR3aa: ASSPLEGTNSNTGELF
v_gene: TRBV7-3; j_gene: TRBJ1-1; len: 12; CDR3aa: ASSLTGVLFEAF
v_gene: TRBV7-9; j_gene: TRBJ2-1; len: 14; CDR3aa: ASSPRETVYPNEQF
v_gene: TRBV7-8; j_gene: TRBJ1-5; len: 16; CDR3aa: ASSLLRDRVNINQPQH
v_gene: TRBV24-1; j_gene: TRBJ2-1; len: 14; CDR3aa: ATSDWGQGDYNEQF
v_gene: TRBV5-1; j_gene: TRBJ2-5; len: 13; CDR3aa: ASSKTGGGGETQY
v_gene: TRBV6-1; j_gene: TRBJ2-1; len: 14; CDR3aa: ASSDRLAGAGNEQF
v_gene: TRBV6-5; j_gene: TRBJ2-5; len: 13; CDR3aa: ASTTSGGHQETQY
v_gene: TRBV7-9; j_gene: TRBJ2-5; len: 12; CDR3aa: ASSLRGSGETQY
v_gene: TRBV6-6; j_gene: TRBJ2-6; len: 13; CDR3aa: ASFPDSSGANVLT
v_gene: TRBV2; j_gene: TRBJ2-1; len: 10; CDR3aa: ASSETISEQF
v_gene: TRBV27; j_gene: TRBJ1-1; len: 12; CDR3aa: ASSSYSTGLGAF
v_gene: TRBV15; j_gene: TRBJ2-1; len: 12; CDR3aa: ATSRRGGYNEQF
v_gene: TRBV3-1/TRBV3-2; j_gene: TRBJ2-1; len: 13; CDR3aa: ASSQTSGSINEQF
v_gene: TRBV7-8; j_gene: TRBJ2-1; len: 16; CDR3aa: ASSFFVTSGGTNNEQF
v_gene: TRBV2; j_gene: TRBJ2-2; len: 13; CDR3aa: ASSGASGGRGELF
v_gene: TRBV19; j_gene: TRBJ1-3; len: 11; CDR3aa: ASSWQSGNTIY
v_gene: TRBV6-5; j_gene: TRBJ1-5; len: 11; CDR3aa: ASSPTGYQPQH
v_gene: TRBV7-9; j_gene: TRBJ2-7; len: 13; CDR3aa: ASSLAAGGLYEQY
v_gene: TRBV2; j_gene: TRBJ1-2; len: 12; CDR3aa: ASSERQGNYGYT
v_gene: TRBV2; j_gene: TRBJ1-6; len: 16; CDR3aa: ASRVPTTGVNYNSPLH
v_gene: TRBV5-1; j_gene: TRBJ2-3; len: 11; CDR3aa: ASSGTEFDTQY
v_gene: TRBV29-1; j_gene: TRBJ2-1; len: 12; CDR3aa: SVFTSGGYNEQF
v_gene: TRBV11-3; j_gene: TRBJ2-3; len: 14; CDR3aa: ASSLDIAISTDTQY
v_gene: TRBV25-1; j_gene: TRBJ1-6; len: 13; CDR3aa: ASSGAGTGVSPLH
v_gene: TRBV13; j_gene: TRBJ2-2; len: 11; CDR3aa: ASSPGNTGELF